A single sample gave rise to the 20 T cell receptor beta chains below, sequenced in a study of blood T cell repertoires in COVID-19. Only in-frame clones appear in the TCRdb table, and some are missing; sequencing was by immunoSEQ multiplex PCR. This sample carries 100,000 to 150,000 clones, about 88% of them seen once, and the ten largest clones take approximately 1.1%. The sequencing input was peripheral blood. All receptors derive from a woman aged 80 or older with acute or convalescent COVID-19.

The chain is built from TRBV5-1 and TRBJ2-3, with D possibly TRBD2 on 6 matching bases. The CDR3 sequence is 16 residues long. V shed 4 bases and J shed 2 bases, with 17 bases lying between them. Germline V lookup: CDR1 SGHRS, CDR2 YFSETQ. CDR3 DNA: TGCGCCAGCAGCCCGCAGGCGGGGCGGTACACAGATACGCAGTATTTT. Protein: CASSPQAGRYTDTQYF.

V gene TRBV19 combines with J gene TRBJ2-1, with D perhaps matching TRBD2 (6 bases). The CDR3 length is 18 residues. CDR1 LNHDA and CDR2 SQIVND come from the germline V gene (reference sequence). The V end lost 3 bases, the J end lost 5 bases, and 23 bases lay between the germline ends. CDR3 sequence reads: CASSMGRGIGAINNEQFF. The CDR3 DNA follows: TGTGCCAGTAGTATGGGCCGCGGGATCGGGGCCATCAACAATGAGCAGTTCTTC. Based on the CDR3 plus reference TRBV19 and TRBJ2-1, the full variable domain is DGGITQSPKYLFRKEGQNVTLSCEQNLNHDAMYWYRQDPGQGLRLIYYSQIVNDFQKGDIAEGYSVSREKKESFPLTVTSAQKNPTAFYLCASSMGRGIGAINNEQFFGPGTRLTVL.

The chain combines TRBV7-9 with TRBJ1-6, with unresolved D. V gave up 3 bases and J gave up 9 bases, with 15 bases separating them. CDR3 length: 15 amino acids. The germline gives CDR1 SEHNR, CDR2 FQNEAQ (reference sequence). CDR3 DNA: TGTGCCAGCAGCTTTCGGGATCCTTACGGTTCACCCCTCCACTTT. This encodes CASSFRDPYGSPLHF.

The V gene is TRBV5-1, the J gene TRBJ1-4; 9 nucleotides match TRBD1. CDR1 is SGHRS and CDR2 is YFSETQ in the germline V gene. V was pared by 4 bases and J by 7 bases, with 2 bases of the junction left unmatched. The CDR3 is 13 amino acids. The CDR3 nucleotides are TGCGCCAGCAGCCCGGGACAGGGTGAAAAACTGTTTTTT. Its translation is CASSPGQGEKLFF.

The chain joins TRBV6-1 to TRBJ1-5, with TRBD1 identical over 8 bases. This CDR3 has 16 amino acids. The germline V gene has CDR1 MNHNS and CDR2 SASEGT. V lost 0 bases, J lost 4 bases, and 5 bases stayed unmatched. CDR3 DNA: TGTGCCAGCAGTGAAGCGGGACAGGCGGTTAATCAGCCCCAGCATTTT. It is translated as CASSEAGQAVNQPQHF.

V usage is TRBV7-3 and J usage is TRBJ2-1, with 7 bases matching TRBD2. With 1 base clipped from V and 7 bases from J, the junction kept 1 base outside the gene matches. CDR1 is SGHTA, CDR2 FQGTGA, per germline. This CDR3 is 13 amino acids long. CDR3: CASSLRGGNEQFF. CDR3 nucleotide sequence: TGTGCCAGCAGCTTAAGGGGGGGAAATGAGCAGTTCTTC.

CDR3 amino acids: CASSLGPTGGRANEKLFF. The CDR3 DNA follows: TGTGCCAGCAGCCTAGGGCCGACAGGGGGGAGAGCTAATGAAAAACTGTTTTTT. This chain connects TRBV7-3 to TRBJ1-4, with 9 positions matching TRBD1. The CDR3 extends over 18 amino acids. V shed 5 bases and J 3 bases; nucleotides not matched to a gene: 13. Germline V gene lookup returns CDR1 SGHTA and CDR2 FQGTGA.

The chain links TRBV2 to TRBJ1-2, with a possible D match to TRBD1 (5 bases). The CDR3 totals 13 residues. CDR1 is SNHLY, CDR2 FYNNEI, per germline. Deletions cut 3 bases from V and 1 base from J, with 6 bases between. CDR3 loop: CASSDRDNYGYTF. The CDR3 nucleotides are TGTGCCAGCAGTGACAGGGATAACTATGGCTACACCTTC.

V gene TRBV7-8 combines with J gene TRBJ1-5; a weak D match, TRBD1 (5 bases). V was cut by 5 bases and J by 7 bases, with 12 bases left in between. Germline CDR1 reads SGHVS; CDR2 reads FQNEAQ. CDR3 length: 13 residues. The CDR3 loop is CASSHDRSQPQHF. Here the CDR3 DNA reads TGTGCCAGCAGCCATGACAGATCCCAGCCCCAGCATTTT.

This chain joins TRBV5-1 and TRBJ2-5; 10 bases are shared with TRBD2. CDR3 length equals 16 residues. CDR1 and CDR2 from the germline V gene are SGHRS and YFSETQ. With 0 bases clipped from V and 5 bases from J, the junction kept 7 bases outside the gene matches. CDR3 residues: CASSLEGTSAAETQYF. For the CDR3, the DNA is TGCGCCAGCAGCTTGGAAGGGACTAGCGCTGCCGAGACCCAGTACTTC.

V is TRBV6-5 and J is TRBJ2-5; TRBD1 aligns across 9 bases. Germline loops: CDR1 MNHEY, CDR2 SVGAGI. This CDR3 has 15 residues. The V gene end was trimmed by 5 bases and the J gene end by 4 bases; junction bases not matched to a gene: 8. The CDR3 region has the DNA TGTGCCAGCAGTCCCCACAGGGGGCTCCGAGAGACCCAGTACTTC. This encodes CASSPHRGLRETQYF.

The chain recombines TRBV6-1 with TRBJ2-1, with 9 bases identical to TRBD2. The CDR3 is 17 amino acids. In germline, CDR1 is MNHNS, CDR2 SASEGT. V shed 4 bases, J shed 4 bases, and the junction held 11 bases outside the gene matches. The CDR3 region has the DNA TGTGCCAGCAGTGGGGCTAGCGGGGTATCGGGGTACAATGAGCAGTTCTTC. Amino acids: CASSGASGVSGYNEQFF.

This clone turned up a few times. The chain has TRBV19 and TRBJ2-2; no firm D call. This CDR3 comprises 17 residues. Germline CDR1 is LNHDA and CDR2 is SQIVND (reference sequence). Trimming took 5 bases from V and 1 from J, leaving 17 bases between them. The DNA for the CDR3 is TGTGCCAGTAGTTTCACCCTGAGAGGTTTGAACACCGGGGAGCTGTTTTTT. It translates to CASSFTLRGLNTGELFF.

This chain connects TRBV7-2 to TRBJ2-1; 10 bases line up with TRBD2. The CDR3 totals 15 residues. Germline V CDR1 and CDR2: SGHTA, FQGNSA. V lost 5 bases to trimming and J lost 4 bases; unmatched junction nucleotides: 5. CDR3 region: CASSHSTSGYNEQFF. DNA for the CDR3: TGTGCCAGCAGCCACTCGACTAGCGGGTACAATGAGCAGTTCTTC.

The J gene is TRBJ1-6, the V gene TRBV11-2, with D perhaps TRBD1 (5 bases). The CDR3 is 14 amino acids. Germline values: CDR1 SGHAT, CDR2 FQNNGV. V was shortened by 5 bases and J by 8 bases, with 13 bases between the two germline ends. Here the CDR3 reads CASSRLDSYSPLHF. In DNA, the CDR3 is TGTGCCAGCAGCCGACTTGACAGTTATTCACCCCTCCACTTT.

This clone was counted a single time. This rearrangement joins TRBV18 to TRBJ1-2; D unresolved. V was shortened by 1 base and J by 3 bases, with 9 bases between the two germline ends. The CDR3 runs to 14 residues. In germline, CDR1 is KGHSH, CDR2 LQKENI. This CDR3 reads CASSPLGDDYGYTF. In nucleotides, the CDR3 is TGTGCCAGCTCACCACTGGGCGACGACTATGGCTACACCTTC.

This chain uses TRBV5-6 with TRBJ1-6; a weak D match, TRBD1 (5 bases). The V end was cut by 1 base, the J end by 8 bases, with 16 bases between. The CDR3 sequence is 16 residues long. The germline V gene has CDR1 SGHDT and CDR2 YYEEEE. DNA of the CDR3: TGTGCCAGCAGCTTGACTCTTCGCAGGGCTTATTCACCCCTCCACTTT. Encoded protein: CASSLTLRRAYSPLHF.

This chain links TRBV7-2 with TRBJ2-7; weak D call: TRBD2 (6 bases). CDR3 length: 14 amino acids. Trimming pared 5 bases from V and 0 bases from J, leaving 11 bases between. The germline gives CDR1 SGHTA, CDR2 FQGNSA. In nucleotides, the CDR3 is TGTGCCAGCAGCCCCCGGAGGGTCTCCTACGAGCAGTACTTC. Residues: CASSPRRVSYEQYF.

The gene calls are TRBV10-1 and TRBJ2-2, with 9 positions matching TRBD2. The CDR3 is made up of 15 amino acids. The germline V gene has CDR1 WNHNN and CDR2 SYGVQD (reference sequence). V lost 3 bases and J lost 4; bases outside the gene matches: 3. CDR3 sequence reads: CASSELAGATGELFF. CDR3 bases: TGCGCCAGCAGTGAATTAGCGGGAGCCACCGGGGAGCTGTTTTTT.

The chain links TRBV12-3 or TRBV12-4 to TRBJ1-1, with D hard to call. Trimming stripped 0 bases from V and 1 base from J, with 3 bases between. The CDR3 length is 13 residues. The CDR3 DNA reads TGTGCCAGCAGTTTAGCCGGGAACACTGAAGCTTTCTTT. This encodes CASSLAGNTEAFF.